What follows are 26 T cell receptor beta chains derived from one specimen sequenced in a study of cytomegalovirus exposure and HLA in healthy donors. PCR was performed using 60 Vbeta and 13 Jbeta primers. The protocol was immunoSEQ multiplex PCR, while the TCRdb copy is restricted to in-frame clones and leaves out a portion. The top ten clones hold roughly 1.9% of a sample with around 150,000 clones, about 75% of them seen once. The specimen was PBMCs. These TCRs come from a female donor in good health and CMV-seronegative.

The chain uses TRBV2 and TRBJ2-2; TRBD2 aligns across 11 bases. The CDR3 contains 16 residues. Unmatched junction bases numbered 8, after V lost 6 bases and J lost 5 bases. Germline CDR1 and CDR2: SNHLY and FYNNEI. The CDR3 reads CASRRLAGQLTGELFF. The DNA of the CDR3 is TGTGCCAGCAGACGACTAGCGGGGCAACTAACCGGGGAGCTGTTTTTT.

The gene calls are TRBV6-5 and TRBJ1-2; the match to TRBD1 covers 7 bases. The CDR3 spans 16 residues. Losses at the gene ends were 4 bases for V and 8 bases for J; bases not matched to a gene: 16. CDR1 and CDR2 (germline): MNHEY, SVGAGI. CDR3 region: CASSFRTGIAYGGYTF. CDR3 coding DNA: TGTGCCAGCAGTTTTAGGACAGGCATCGCCTATGGCGGCTACACCTTC.

The table lists this clone with a few counts. The chain is built from TRBV10-1 and TRBJ2-2, with D perhaps matching TRBD2 (7 bases). In germline, CDR1 is WNHNN, CDR2 SYGVQD (reference sequence). The CDR3 runs 15 residues. Trimming removed 6 bases at V and 4 bases at J, with 15 bases between. The CDR3 nucleotides are TGCGCCAGCAGCGAGAGGGGGGGACTCACCGGGGAGCTGTTTTTT. Its translation is CASSERGGLTGELFF.

The V and J genes are TRBV6-5 and TRBJ2-7; TRBD2 agrees at 7 bases. Looked up from germline, CDR1 is MNHEY and CDR2 is SVGAGI. J was trimmed by 1 base and V by 1 base; bases with no gene match: 1. The CDR3 is 14 amino acids. In nucleotides, the CDR3 is TGTGCCAGCAGTTACTTAGCGGGTTCCTACGAGCAGTACTTC. Translating gives CASSYLAGSYEQYF.

The rearrangement joins TRBV30 to TRBJ1-2; the D gene is possibly TRBD1 (6 bases). Germline CDR1 is GTSNPN and CDR2 is SVGIG (reference sequence). V lost 1 base to trimming and J lost 6 bases, with 6 bases between them. This CDR3 has 11 residues. CDR3: CAWSGGHGYTF. CDR3 bases: TGTGCCTGGAGTGGGGGGCATGGCTACACCTTC.

The chain joins TRBV5-1 to TRBJ2-3; 14 nucleotides agree with TRBD2. Germline V gene data show CDR1 as SGHRS and CDR2 as YFSETQ. The V segment lost 4 bases and the J segment 6 bases; nucleotides outside the gene matches: 13. This CDR3 contains 18 residues. As DNA, the CDR3 is TGCGCCAGCAGCCCGGGACTAGCGGGGGTCCTAGCAATGGATACGCAGTATTTT. Encoded protein: CASSPGLAGVLAMDTQYF.

The rearrangement joins TRBV9 to TRBJ2-1, with 7 bases lining up with TRBD2. CDR3 length: 15 amino acids. V was pared by 0 bases and J by 6 bases, with 6 bases of the junction left unmatched. CDR1 SGDLS and CDR2 YYNGEE come from the germline V gene. CDR3 sequence reads: CASSVEGGSLNEQFF. CDR3 DNA sequence: TGTGCCAGCAGCGTAGAGGGCGGGAGCCTCAATGAGCAGTTCTTC.

The chain recombines TRBV4-1 with TRBJ1-2; 8 positions match TRBD1. From germline, CDR1 is MGHRA and CDR2 YSYEKL. This CDR3 spans 13 amino acids. The ends lost 3 bases at V and 9 bases at J; junction bases unmatched: 6. In DNA form, the CDR3 reads TGCGCCAGCAGCCACTTACAGGGGGAAAGCTACACCTTC. Translating gives CASSHLQGESYTF.

This chain joins TRBV7-9 and TRBJ2-7, with TRBD2 identical over 9 bases. CDR3 length: 15 amino acids. CDR1 and CDR2 from the germline V gene are SEHNR and FQNEAQ (reference sequence). Unmatched junction bases numbered 5, after V lost 4 bases and J lost 1 base. The CDR3 is CASSSAGGQSYEQYF. The CDR3 DNA sequence: TGTGCCAGCAGCTCAGCGGGAGGCCAATCCTACGAGCAGTACTTC.

V gene TRBV7-3 combines with J gene TRBJ2-3; D is possibly TRBD2 (5 bases). The CDR3 sequence is 15 residues long. V lost 3 bases and J lost 9, with 19 bases in between. Per the germline V gene, CDR1 is SGHTA and CDR2 is FQGTGA. DNA for the CDR3: TGTGCCAGCAGCTTGACGGGGTCGGGTGCAGCCACGCAGTATTTT. This sequence encodes CASSLTGSGAATQYF.

This sequence joins TRBV2 and TRBJ2-7, with 9 nucleotides matching TRBD1. The CDR3 length is 15 residues. The J segment lost 5 bases and the V segment lost 7 bases, leaving 12 bases of the junction unmatched. Germline-derived CDR1 and CDR2 are SNHLY and FYNNEI. The CDR3 loop reads CASTTGQGQVHEQYF. CDR3 coding DNA: TGTGCCAGCACCACAGGACAGGGGCAGGTCCACGAGCAGTACTTC.

The V and J genes are TRBV4-2 and TRBJ2-3; 7 bases match TRBD2. The V gene's germline CDR1 is LGHNA and CDR2 YNFKEQ. V gave up 1 base and J gave up 5 bases; unmatched junction bases: 9. This CDR3 is 16 amino acids long. This CDR3 is CASSQVWGRDGDTQYF. The CDR3 nucleotides are TGTGCCAGCAGCCAAGTATGGGGGAGGGATGGAGATACGCAGTATTTT.

The J gene is TRBJ1-6, the V gene TRBV9; 7 bases match TRBD1. The CDR3 covers 14 residues. The trim removed 5 bases at V and 2 bases at J, leaving 1 base unmatched. Germline lookup yields CDR1 SGDLS and CDR2 YYNGEE. The DNA for the CDR3 is TGTGCCAGCAGGGGGACAGCCTATAATTCACCCCTCCACTTT. It codes for CASRGTAYNSPLHF.

The chain is built from TRBV11-1 and TRBJ1-1; the match to TRBD1 covers 9 bases. There are 16 residues in the CDR3. Germline-derived CDR1 and CDR2 are SGHAT and FQDESV (reference sequence). V trimming: 5 bases; J trimming: 1 base; junction bases outside the gene matches: 8. As DNA, the CDR3 is TGTGCCAGCAGCCAAACAGGGGGCAGGTGGAACACTGAAGCTTTCTTT. Protein sequence: CASSQTGGRWNTEAFF.

The chain combines TRBV29-1 with TRBJ2-7; TRBD2 is a possible D gene (5 bases). Trimming took 5 bases from V and 0 from J, leaving 14 bases between them. This CDR3 contains 14 residues. From germline, CDR1 is SQVTM and CDR2 ANQGSEA. The CDR3 sequence: CSVLGGWSSYEQYF. CDR3 sequence (DNA): TGCAGCGTTCTTGGAGGCTGGAGCTCCTACGAGCAGTACTTC.

The CDR3 sequence: CSVSAGPGNTIYF. In nucleotides, the CDR3 is TGCAGCGTCTCCGCGGGGCCTGGAAACACCATATATTTT. The chain couples TRBV29-1 to TRBJ1-3, with TRBD1 as a possible D gene (5 bases). Deletions cut 6 bases from V and 2 bases from J, with 11 bases between. From germline, CDR1 is SQVTM and CDR2 ANQGSEA. The CDR3 contains 13 residues.

V gene TRBV30 combines with J gene TRBJ1-2; 8 positions match TRBD1. The CDR3 sequence is 12 residues long. Per the germline V gene, CDR1 is GTSNPN and CDR2 is SVGIG (reference sequence). J gave up 4 bases and V 7 bases, and 5 bases lay outside the gene matches. CDR3 sequence: CASDRGGYGYTF. The CDR3 bases are TGTGCCTCCGACAGGGGAGGCTATGGCTACACCTTC.

The rearrangement links TRBV19 to TRBJ1-2; 10 positions match TRBD1. The germline V gene has CDR1 LNHDA and CDR2 SQIVND (reference sequence). V was pared by 9 bases and J by 0 bases, with 13 bases of the junction left unmatched. The CDR3 extends over 17 amino acids. CDR3 DNA: TGTGCCAGCTCCCGTTGGGACAGGGGCATCCCTAACTATGGCTACACCTTC. It codes for CASSRWDRGIPNYGYTF.

The chain joins TRBV5-1 to TRBJ1-2; perhaps TRBD1 as D (6 bases). Germline CDR1 and CDR2: SGHRS and YFSETQ. Deletions cut 4 bases from V and 2 bases from J, with 9 bases between. There are 13 residues in the CDR3. CDR3: CASSTGQNYGYTF. The CDR3 DNA is TGCGCCAGCAGCACAGGACAGAACTATGGCTACACCTTC.

This clone has a single count. The chain joins TRBV19 to TRBJ2-2; 8 bases are shared with TRBD2. This CDR3 contains 16 residues. V lost 2 bases and J lost 2; bases outside the gene matches: 4. Germline lookup yields CDR1 LNHDA and CDR2 SQIVND (reference sequence). In DNA form, the CDR3 reads TGTGCCAGTAGTATACCCGGGGGGGGCAACACCGGGGAGCTGTTTTTT. Translating it yields CASSIPGGGNTGELFF.

The V gene is TRBV2, the J gene TRBJ1-1; 9 bases fit TRBD1. This CDR3 is built from 15 residues. CDR1 SNHLY and CDR2 FYNNEI come from the germline V gene. Trimming cost V 5 bases and J 1 base; bases outside gene matches: 5. The CDR3 protein is CASSIETGGNTEAFF. The CDR3 DNA is TGTGCCAGCAGTATTGAGACAGGGGGGAACACTGAAGCTTTCTTT.

The chain couples TRBV28 to TRBJ2-1, with TRBD1 as a possible D gene (7 bases). Trimming removed 6 bases from V and 9 bases from J, with 18 bases in between. Germline V gives CDR1 MDHEN, CDR2 SYDVKM. The CDR3 length is 14 residues. The CDR3 loop reads CASRPGRGAGEQFF. In DNA form, the CDR3 reads TGTGCCAGCAGACCGGGCAGGGGGGCTGGTGAGCAGTTCTTC. Supplemented by reference TRBV28 and TRBJ2-1, the full variable domain reads DVKVTQSSRYLVKRTGEKVFLECVQDMDHENMFWYRQDPGLGLRLIYFSYDVKMKEKGDIPEGYSVSREKKERFSLILESASTNQTSMYLCASRPGRGAGEQFFGPGTRLTVL.

This chain's CDR3 is CATSRYRGTGELFF. In DNA form, the CDR3 reads TGTGCCACCAGCAGATACAGGGGGACCGGGGAGCTGTTTTTT. This sequence joins TRBV15 and TRBJ2-2; TRBD1 matches 8 bases. The CDR3 contains 14 residues. Germline V gene lookup returns CDR1 LNHNV and CDR2 YYDKDF (reference sequence). V trimming: 2 bases; J trimming: 5 bases; junction bases outside the gene matches: 1.

The CDR3 spells CASSPGRYTEAFF. CDR3 bases: TGTGCCAGCAGCCCGGGAAGGTACACTGAAGCTTTCTTT. J is TRBJ1-1 and V is TRBV5-6; D not resolved. V gave up 4 bases and J gave up 3 bases, with 10 bases separating them. The CDR3 extends over 13 amino acids. From germline, CDR1 is SGHDT and CDR2 YYEEEE.

V gene TRBV5-1 combines with J gene TRBJ1-1; D gene unclear. This CDR3 has 11 residues. Germline assignment: CDR1 SGHRS and CDR2 YFSETQ. Trimming took 0 bases from V and 8 from J, leaving 5 bases between them. This CDR3 reads CASSLETEAFF. The CDR3 DNA sequence: TGCGCCAGCAGCTTGGAAACAGAAGCTTTCTTT.

This clone was observed a handful of times. Germline and junction disagree at one end, which may indicate a read error. The J gene is TRBJ2-4, the V gene TRBV5-1; 7 bases agree with TRBD2. CDR1 and CDR2 (germline): SGHRS, YFSETQ. CDR3 size: 15 residues. The CDR3 coding sequence is TGCGCCAGCAGCTCATCACTAGGCGGGGGAGTTAAGCATATTTTC. Translation: CASSSSLGGGVKHIF. Supplemented by reference TRBV5-1 and TRBJ2-4, the full variable domain reads KAGVTQTPRYLIKTRGQQVTLSCSPISGHRSVSWYQQTPGQGLQFLFEYFSETQRNKGNFPGRFSGRQFSNSRSEMNVSTLELGDSALYLCASSSSLGGGVKHIFGAGTRLSVL.